A selection of T cell receptor beta chains follows, all from one sample in a study of cytomegalovirus exposure and HLA in healthy donors. Some clones are missing from TCRdb's copy, which holds only in-frame ones; the method was immunoSEQ multiplex PCR. In the table there are 130,000 to 150,000 clones, approximately 81% of which are singletons. Sequencing was carried out using PBMCs. These receptors all come from a boy under 10 years old in good health and CMV-seronegative. The conserved cysteine and the conserved F or W are not part of the CDR3 here. The order of the fields is CDR3 length, J gene, V gene, CDR3 protein.

14	TRBJ2-6	TRBV19	ASKGGRASGANVLT
13	TRBJ2-7	TRBV4-2	ASSQGTSGNYEQY
18	TRBJ2-6	TRBV9	ASSVDRGQGTKSGANVLT
13	TRBJ1-5	TRBV5-1	ASRRTGAQSQPQH
11	TRBJ1-1	TRBV5-1	ASSLTRDTEAF
15	TRBJ2-7	TRBV9	ASSVATASGRADEQY
14	TRBJ2-7	TRBV7-6	ASSLEGAGGSHEQY
12	TRBJ2-7	TRBV27	ASSLGLADYEQY
13	TRBJ1-4	TRBV5-6	ASSLAGGTNEKLF
9	TRBJ1-1	TRBV30	AWSVSTEAF
16	TRBJ2-3	TRBV2	ASSEGLAEVSSTDTQY
10	TRBJ1-1	TRBV7-9	ASSEMDSEAF
14	TRBJ2-7	TRBV5-1	ASARGAGGPGIWQY
12	TRBJ1-2	TRBV6-5	ASKTRDTNYGYT
12	TRBJ1-5	TRBV28	ASRQQGSNQPQH
11	TRBJ1-2	TRBV6-1	ASSEGSNYGYT
18	TRBJ2-6	TRBV9	ASSALVVPGGPSGANVLT
13	TRBJ2-5	TRBV18	ASSPGWQGRETQY
13	TRBJ2-7	TRBV9	ASSPLDRSSYEQY
13	TRBJ2-3	TRBV6-4	ASSEGAGGPDTQY
14	TRBJ2-5	TRBV4-1	ASSQDYNRAQGTQY